The 27 T cell receptor beta chains presented below share a single source sample, sequenced in a study of regulatory T cells in long-lasting Graves disease. Indicated time point: newly diagnosed GD, antithyroid drugs for less than 3 months. The TCR library was prepared using RNA isolated from PBMCs. Relying on iRepertoire HTBI primers and Arm-PCR of CDR3 regions, the team built TCR beta libraries. TCRdb re-derived calls from the multiplex PCR reads in MiXCR, one entry per CDR3 protein. The sample carries about 620,000 distinct CDR3 sequences, about 16% recorded once. The same sample was also used in a study of T cells in Graves' hyperthyroidism and ophthalmopathy.

The sample in question was peripheral blood mononuclear cells (PBMCs), obtained at new diagnosis, from a patient treated with antithyroid drugs. These receptors all stem from a woman between 25 and 40 years old with Graves disease.

Notes on this clonotype: This may be a read error: a much more frequent sequence differs by one nucleotide. This chain uses TRBV20-1 with TRBJ2-1; TRBD2 aligns across 14 bases. The CDR3 consists of 17 residues. J lost 10 bases, V lost 2 bases, and 13 bases had no gene match. Germline V gene data show CDR1 as DFQATT and CDR2 as SNEGSKA (reference sequence). CDR3 nucleotides: TGCAGTGCTAGACGTGGGACTAGCGGGAGCAGTTGGAACGAGCAGTTCTTC. Translation gives CSARRGTSGSSWNEQFF.

The genes are TRBV2 and TRBJ1-6; 7 bases align to TRBD1. The V gene end was trimmed by 4 bases and the J gene end by 10 bases; junction bases not matched to a gene: 4. This CDR3 is 13 amino acids long. CDR1 and CDR2 from the germline V gene are SNHLY and FYNNEI. CDR3 nucleotides: TGTGCCAGCAGTGGGGGACAGACCTCACCCCTCCACTTT. It translates to CASSGGQTSPLHF.

The chain uses TRBV6-1 and TRBJ2-7, with no clear D. The V and J ends lost 2 bases and 5 bases respectively, with 7 bases between them. From germline, CDR1 is MNHNS and CDR2 SASEGT. This CDR3 has 12 residues. The CDR3 sequence is CASSEFFDEQYF. In DNA, the CDR3 is TGTGCCAGCAGTGAATTTTTCGACGAGCAGTACTTC.

The table lists this clonotype with many counts. V is TRBV27 and J is TRBJ2-1, with D perhaps matching TRBD1 (6 bases). Trimming left V 6 bases short and J 4 bases short, with 16 bases between. The CDR3 sequence is 15 residues long. Germline V gene lookup returns CDR1 MNHEY and CDR2 SMNVEV (reference sequence). The chain's CDR3 is CASSFDWGQYNEQFF. The CDR3 DNA is TGTGCCAGCAGCTTCGATTGGGGGCAATACAATGAGCAGTTCTTC.

This clonotype was seen repeatedly, ten times or more. J is TRBJ2-7 and V is TRBV12-3 or TRBV12-4, with D hard to call. Trimming pared 6 bases from V and 3 bases from J, leaving 12 bases between. The CDR3 has 13 amino acids. The CDR3 region is CASSPGTFYEQYF. The CDR3 DNA follows: TGTGCCAGCAGCCCCGGAACTTTCTACGAGCAGTACTTC.

The V call is TRBV7-9, the J call TRBJ2-7, with 8 bases fitting TRBD1. The CDR3 extends over 13 amino acids. CDR1 is SEHNR and CDR2 is FQNEAQ in the germline V gene (reference sequence). Losses at the gene ends were 3 bases for V and 6 bases for J; bases not matched to a gene: 4. The CDR3 coding sequence is TGTGCCAGCAGCTTGACAGGGGTAGGCGAGCAGTACTTC. This codes for CASSLTGVGEQYF.

This clonotype was counted many times. This chain connects TRBV2 to TRBJ2-7; no reliable D call. Germline loops: CDR1 SNHLY, CDR2 FYNNEI. CDR3 length: 15 residues. The ends were cut back, 0 bases at V and 9 bases at J, with 18 bases in the middle. The CDR3 sequence: CASSEALSRSIGQYF. Written as DNA, the CDR3 is TGTGCCAGCAGTGAAGCGCTTAGCCGGTCAATTGGGCAGTACTTC.

This clonotype has at least ten counts. The chain links TRBV6-1 to TRBJ1-1; D ambiguous. V lost 6 bases, J lost 5 bases, and 10 bases lay in between. CDR3 length: 12 residues. The V gene's germline CDR1 is MNHNS and CDR2 SASEGT. CDR3 coding DNA: TGTGCCAGCAGCCGGCAAAGGACTGAAGCTTTCTTT. Translated: CASSRQRTEAFF.

The chain has TRBV18 and TRBJ1-2; D is ambiguous. V was trimmed by 2 bases and J by 0 bases, leaving 10 bases between them. The CDR3 has 15 amino acids. Germline CDR1 is KGHSH and CDR2 is LQKENI. The CDR3 DNA follows: TGTGCCAGCTCACCAGGGCAGTTCTCTAACTATGGCTACACCTTC. Translating gives CASSPGQFSNYGYTF.

This clonotype was observed a few times. The chain is built from TRBV12-3 or TRBV12-4 and TRBJ2-1; 9 bases are shared with TRBD1. J gave up 7 bases and V 6 bases, and 7 bases lay outside the gene matches. There are 14 residues in the CDR3. This chain's CDR3 is CASSPGQGDNEQFF. As DNA, the CDR3 is TGTGCCAGCAGCCCGGGACAGGGCGATAATGAGCAGTTCTTC.

Turning to this clonotype: Since a much larger clone is just one base distant, this may be a read error. The chain couples TRBV7-6 to TRBJ1-1; a possible D gene is TRBD1 (6 bases). CDR1 is SGHVS, CDR2 FNYEAQ, per germline. There are 15 residues in the CDR3. The CDR3 spells CASSSPQGLNTEALF. In DNA form, the CDR3 reads TGTGCCAGCAGCTCCCCTCAGGGGTTGAACACTGAAGCTCTCTTT.

This clonotype was recorded at least ten times. The rearrangement joins TRBV28 to TRBJ2-7; TRBD2 aligns across 8 bases. Germline CDR1 is MDHEN and CDR2 is SYDVKM. V lost 7 bases, J lost 4 bases, and 15 bases stayed unmatched. This CDR3 is built from 16 residues. DNA of the CDR3: TGTGCCAGCATTCCTGGGGGGGTAGCGGGGTTTTACGAGCAGTACTTC. Encoded protein: CASIPGGVAGFYEQYF.

There are many counts of this clonotype. This sequence joins TRBV7-2 and TRBJ1-5; 7 bases fit TRBD1. This CDR3 is 14 amino acids long. The ends lost 5 bases at V and 3 bases at J; junction bases unmatched: 4. Looked up from germline, CDR1 is SGHTA and CDR2 is FQGNSA. In DNA, the CDR3 is TGTGCCAGCAGCCCAGGGACAGTCAATCAGCCCCAGCATTTT. It is translated as CASSPGTVNQPQHF. The variable domain in full, completed from reference TRBV7-2 and TRBJ1-5, reads GAGVSQSPSNKVTEKGKDVELRCDPISGHTALYWYRQSLGQGLEFLIYFQGNSAPDKSGLPSDRFSAERTGGSVSTLTIQRTQQEDSAVYLCASSPGTVNQPQHFGDGTRLSIL.

In its sample, this clonotype was seen many times. The chain couples TRBV7-2 to TRBJ2-7; D call uncertain. Between the trimmed V and J ends, which lost 4 bases and 1 base, there was a span of 14 bases. The length of the CDR3 is 15 residues. Germline CDR1 and CDR2: SGHTA and FQGNSA. The CDR3 DNA follows: TGTGCCAGCAGCTCCCCAAAAGCCGGATCCTACGAGCAGTACTTC. Encoded protein: CASSSPKAGSYEQYF.

The rearrangement uses TRBV7-9 and TRBJ2-2; 8 nucleotides agree with TRBD2. The junction had 11 bases not matched to a gene; V was cut back by 7 bases and J by 7 bases. The CDR3 runs to 15 residues. Per the germline V gene, CDR1 is SEHNR and CDR2 is FQNEAQ (reference sequence). The CDR3, as DNA: TGTGCCAGCATTCGGTCGGGAGGGCCGATCGGGGAGCTGTTTTTT. It translates to CASIRSGGPIGELFF.

About this clonotype itself: The junction shows a germline mismatch at one end, possibly a read error. This sequence joins TRBV7-9 and TRBJ2-1; D unclear. Germline assignment: CDR1 SEHNR and CDR2 FQNEAQ (reference sequence). The CDR3 has 15 residues. The chain's CDR3 is CASSLNGWYYNGQFF. The CDR3 nucleotides read TGTGCCAGCAGCTTAAATGGGTGGTACTACAATGGGCAGTTCTTC.

The chain uses TRBV7-3 and TRBJ2-7; either TRBD1 or TRBD2 may supply D (6 bases each). The CDR3 contains 13 residues. Germline V lookup: CDR1 SGHTA, CDR2 FQGTGA. V gave up 1 base and J gave up 6 bases, with 10 bases separating them. Here the CDR3 reads CASSLMGGGEQYF. The CDR3 coding sequence is TGTGCCAGCAGCTTAATGGGGGGCGGCGAGCAGTACTTC.

This clonotype was observed a few times. The rearrangement joins TRBV30 to TRBJ2-7; TRBD2 agrees at 8 bases. The CDR3 covers 14 residues. Germline V gene data show CDR1 as GTSNPN and CDR2 as SVGIG (reference sequence). Trimming took 0 bases from V and 6 from J; bases not matched to a gene: 7. The CDR3 nucleotides are TGTGCCTGGAGTGTACACGGGGGGGGAGGCGAGCAGTACTTC. Its translation: CAWSVHGGGGEQYF. Looking up the rest from reference TRBV30 and TRBJ2-7 gives the full variable domain: SQTIHQWPATLVQPVGSPLSLECTVEGTSNPNLYWYRQAAGRGLQLLFYSVGIGQISSEVPQNLSASRPQDRQFILSSKKLLLSDSGFYLCAWSVHGGGGEQYFGPGTRLTVT.

The sample holds many counts of this clonotype. CDR3 sequence (DNA): TGCGCCAGCACTAAGACAGGGAATTATGGCTACACCTTC. This gives the protein CASTKTGNYGYTF. The gene calls are TRBV10-2 and TRBJ1-2, with 7 nucleotides matching TRBD1. The J segment lost 5 bases and the V segment lost 7 bases, leaving 7 bases of the junction unmatched. Germline V gives CDR1 WSHSY, CDR2 SAAADI. The length of the CDR3 is 13 residues.

There are many counts of this clonotype. The chain links TRBV2 to TRBJ2-5; 8 positions match TRBD2. This CDR3 is built from 17 residues. The V and J ends lost 8 bases and 4 bases, in that order; junction bases with no gene match: 18. The V gene's germline CDR1 is SNHLY and CDR2 FYNNEI. CDR3 loop: CASQPLAGGVGGETQYF. CDR3 in DNA: TGTGCCAGCCAACCCCTCGCGGGAGGAGTGGGTGGAGAGACCCAGTACTTC.

This clonotype was found many times. V gene TRBV28 combines with J gene TRBJ1-5, with D possibly being TRBD1 (5 bases). The germline V gene encodes CDR1 MDHEN and CDR2 SYDVKM. The CDR3 consists of 19 residues. Trimming removed 5 bases from V and 7 bases from J, with 30 bases in between. The CDR3 spells CASSQRGRAGRVFMQPQHF. In DNA, the CDR3 is TGTGCCAGCAGTCAGAGGGGTCGAGCCGGAAGGGTTTTTATGCAGCCCCAGCATTTT. Full variable domain (missing parts from reference TRBV28 and TRBJ1-5): DVKVTQSSRYLVKRTGEKVFLECVQDMDHENMFWYRQDPGLGLRLIYFSYDVKMKEKGDIPEGYSVSREKKERFSLILESASTNQTSMYLCASSQRGRAGRVFMQPQHFGDGTRLSIL.

As concerns this clonotype: One base away lies a much larger clone, so this may be a sequencing read error. This chain links TRBV28 with TRBJ2-5; 11 positions match TRBD2. The germline CDR1 and CDR2 sequences are MDHEN and SYDVKM. V was clipped by 6 bases and J by 0 bases; unmatched bases: 6. This CDR3 has 16 residues. CDR3 region: CASSPGLAGHQETQYF. The CDR3 DNA reads as TGTGCCAGCAGCCCCGGACTAGCGGGCCACCAAGAGACCCAGTACTTC.

Turning to this clonotype: The conserved final phenylalanine or tryptophan is absent from the CDR3, which likely points to a read error. The rearrangement links TRBV20-1 to TRBJ2-5; 7 positions agree with TRBD2. Germline V gene sequence: CDR1 DFQATT, CDR2 SNEGSKA (reference sequence). The CDR3 spans 15 residues. V shed 4 bases, J shed 4 bases, and the junction held 12 bases outside the gene matches. Here the CDR3 reads CSATKTSAPGETQYS. The DNA for the CDR3 is TGCAGTGCTACCAAAACTAGCGCCCCTGGAGAGACCCAGTACTCC.

The V and J genes are TRBV3-1 and TRBJ2-3; 7 bases line up with TRBD2. Trimming took 4 bases from V and 1 from J; bases not matched to a gene: 8. The CDR3 loop spans 16 amino acids. CDR1 and CDR2 from the germline V gene are LGHDT and YNNKEL (reference sequence). CDR3 loop: CASSRRWEGGTDTQYF. As DNA, the CDR3 is TGTGCCAGCAGCCGGCGGTGGGAGGGTGGCACAGATACGCAGTATTTT.

Comment on this clonotype: A read error is possible here, since a much larger clone lies one base away. The gene calls are TRBV7-2 and TRBJ2-5; 8 positions match TRBD2. Germline V gene sequence: CDR1 SGHTA, CDR2 FQGNSA. The CDR3 runs to 14 residues. After removal of 5 bases from V and 5 bases from J, the junction contained 7 bases not matched to a gene. In DNA form, the CDR3 reads TGTGCCAGCAGCCGGGGGGGGAGTAGGGAGACCCAGTACTTC. Its translation is CASSRGGSRETQYF.

V gene TRBV7-8 combines with J gene TRBJ1-3; weak D call: TRBD1 (5 bases). Germline V gives CDR1 SGHVS, CDR2 FQNEAQ. The V end was cut by 4 bases, the J end by 0 bases, with 16 bases between. The length of the CDR3 is 17 residues. CDR3 loop: CASSSLAGFGSGNTIYF. As DNA, the CDR3 is TGTGCCAGCAGCTCATTAGCAGGGTTCGGCTCTGGAAACACCATATATTTT.

As concerns this clonotype: A much larger clone differs by one base, so this may be a read error. The V call is TRBV6-2 or TRBV6-3, the J call TRBJ1-1, with D unclear. Trimming removed 3 bases from V and 8 bases from J, with 7 bases in between. CDR3 length: 11 residues. The germline gives CDR1 MNHEY, CDR2 SVGEGT. Here the CDR3 reads CASSYRAEAFF. The CDR3, as DNA: TGTGCCAGCAGTTATCGGGCCGAAGCTTTCTTT.